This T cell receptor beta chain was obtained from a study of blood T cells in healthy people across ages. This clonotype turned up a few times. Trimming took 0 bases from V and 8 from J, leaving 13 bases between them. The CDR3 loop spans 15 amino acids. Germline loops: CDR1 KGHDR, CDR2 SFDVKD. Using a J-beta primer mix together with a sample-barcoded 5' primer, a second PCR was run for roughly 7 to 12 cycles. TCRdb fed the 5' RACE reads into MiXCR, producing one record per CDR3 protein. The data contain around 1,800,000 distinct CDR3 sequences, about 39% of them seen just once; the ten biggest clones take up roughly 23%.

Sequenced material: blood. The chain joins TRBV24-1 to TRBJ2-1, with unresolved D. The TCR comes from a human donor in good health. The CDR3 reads CATSDLTDPFDEQFF. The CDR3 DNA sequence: TGTGCCACCAGTGATTTGACAGACCCATTTGATGAGCAGTTCTTC.